This record covers a single TCR beta chain. Germline V gives CDR1 KGHSH, CDR2 LQKENI. V was trimmed by 0 bases and J by 8 bases, leaving 7 bases between them. This CDR3 spans 12 amino acids. The data are from a study of T cell responses to AZD1222 COVID-19 vaccine. Method: immunoSEQ multiplex PCR; TCRdb's copy keeps in-frame clones and lacks some. The table records around 180,000 clones, around 90% of them present only once. Source: peripheral blood, taken on day 0 of AZD1222 vaccination. The rearrangement uses TRBV18 and TRBJ1-2; D gene ambiguous. The source is an adult in good health. The CDR3 nucleotides are TGTGCCAGCTCACCACCAGGAGGGGGCTACACCTTC. It encodes CASSPPGGGYTF. The whole variable domain, filled in from reference TRBV18 and TRBJ1-2, reads NAGVMQNPRHLVRRRGQEARLRCSPMKGHSHVYWYRQLPEEGLKFMVYLQKENIIDESGMPKERFSAEFPKEGPSILRIQQVVRGDSAAYFCASSPPGGGYTFGSGTRLTVV.